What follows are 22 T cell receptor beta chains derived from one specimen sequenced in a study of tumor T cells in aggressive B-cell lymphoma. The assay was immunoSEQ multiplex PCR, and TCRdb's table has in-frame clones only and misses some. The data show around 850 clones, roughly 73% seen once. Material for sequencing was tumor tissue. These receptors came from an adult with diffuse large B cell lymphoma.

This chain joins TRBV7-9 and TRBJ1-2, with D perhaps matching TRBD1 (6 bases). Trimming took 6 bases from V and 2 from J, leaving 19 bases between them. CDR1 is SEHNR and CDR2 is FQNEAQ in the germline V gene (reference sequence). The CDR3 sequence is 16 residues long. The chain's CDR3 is CASSGVLEGGNYGYTF. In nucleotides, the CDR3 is TGTGCCAGCAGTGGAGTTTTAGAGGGGGGGAACTATGGCTACACCTTC.

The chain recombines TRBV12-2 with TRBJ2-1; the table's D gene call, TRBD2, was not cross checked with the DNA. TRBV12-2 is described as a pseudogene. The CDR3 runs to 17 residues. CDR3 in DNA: TGTGCAAGTCGCCCACCCTCCGGGACTTCCCCAAACAATGAGCAGTTCTTC. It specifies CASRPPSGTSPNNEQFF.

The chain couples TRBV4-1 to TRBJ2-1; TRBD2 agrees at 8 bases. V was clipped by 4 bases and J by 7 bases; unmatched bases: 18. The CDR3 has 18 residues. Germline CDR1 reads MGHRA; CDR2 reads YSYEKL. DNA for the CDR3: TGCGCCAGCAGCCCCCCGACCGGGACTAGGCCTTATCTGAATGAGCAGTTCTTC. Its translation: CASSPPTGTRPYLNEQFF.

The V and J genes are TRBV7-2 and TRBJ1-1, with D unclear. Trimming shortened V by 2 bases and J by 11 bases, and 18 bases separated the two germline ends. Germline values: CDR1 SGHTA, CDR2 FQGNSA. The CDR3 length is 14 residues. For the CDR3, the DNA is TGTGCCAGCAGCTTATCAGCGGTCCCAGACTGGGCTTTCTTT. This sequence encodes CASSLSAVPDWAFF.

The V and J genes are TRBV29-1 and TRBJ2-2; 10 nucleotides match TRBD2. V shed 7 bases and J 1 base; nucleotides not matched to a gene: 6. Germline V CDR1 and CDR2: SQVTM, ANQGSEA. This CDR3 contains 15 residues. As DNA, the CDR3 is TGCAGCGCCCGAGGACTAGCGGAGAACACCGGGGAGCTGTTTTTT. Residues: CSARGLAENTGELFF.

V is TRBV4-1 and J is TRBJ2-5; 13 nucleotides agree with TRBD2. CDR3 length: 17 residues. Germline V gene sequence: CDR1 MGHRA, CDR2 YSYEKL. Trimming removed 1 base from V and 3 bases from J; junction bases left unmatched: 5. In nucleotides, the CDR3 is TGCGCCAGCAGCCAAGGGGTTGGACTAGCGGGGGAAGAGACCCAGTACTTC. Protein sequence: CASSQGVGLAGEETQYF.

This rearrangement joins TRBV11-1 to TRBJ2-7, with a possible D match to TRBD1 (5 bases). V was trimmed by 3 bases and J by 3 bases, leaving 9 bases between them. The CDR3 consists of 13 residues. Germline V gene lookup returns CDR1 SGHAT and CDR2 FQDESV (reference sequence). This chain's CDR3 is CASSLARDYEQYF. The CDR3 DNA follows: TGTGCCAGCAGCTTGGCCAGGGACTACGAGCAGTACTTC.

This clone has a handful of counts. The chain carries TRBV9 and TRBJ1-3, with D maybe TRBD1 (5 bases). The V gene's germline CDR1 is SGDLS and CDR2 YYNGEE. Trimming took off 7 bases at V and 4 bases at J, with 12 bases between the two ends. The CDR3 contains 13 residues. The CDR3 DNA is TGTGCCAGCGGTGGAGGGGCAGGAAACACCATATATTTT. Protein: CASGGGAGNTIYF.

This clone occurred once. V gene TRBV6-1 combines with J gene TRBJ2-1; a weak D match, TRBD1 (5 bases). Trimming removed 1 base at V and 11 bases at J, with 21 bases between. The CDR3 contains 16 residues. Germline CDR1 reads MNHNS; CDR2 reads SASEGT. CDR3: CASSEGPLGVTMKQFF. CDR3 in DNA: TGTGCCAGCAGTGAAGGGCCCCTAGGGGTGACAATGAAGCAGTTCTTC.

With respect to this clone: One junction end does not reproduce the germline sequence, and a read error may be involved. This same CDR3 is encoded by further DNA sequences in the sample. CDR3 loop: CASSIRGGQLANYGYTF. The DNA for the CDR3 is TGTGCCAGTAGTATCAGGGGCGGGCAGTTAGCTAACTACGGCTACACCTTC. The rearrangement joins TRBV19 to TRBJ1-2, with a tentative D call TRBD1 (6 bases). The CDR3 spans 17 residues. Per germline, CDR1 LNHDA and CDR2 SQIVND (reference sequence).

CDR3 loop: CASSPGGDTQYF. The CDR3 DNA follows: TGTGCCAGCAGCCCGGGGGGAGATACGCAGTATTTT. The J gene is TRBJ2-3, the V gene TRBV7-9, with 7 bases identical to TRBD2. The CDR3 has 12 amino acids. Germline CDR1 is SEHNR and CDR2 is FQNEAQ (reference sequence). Trimming at V came to 5 bases and at J to 5 bases, leaving 1 base not matched to a gene.

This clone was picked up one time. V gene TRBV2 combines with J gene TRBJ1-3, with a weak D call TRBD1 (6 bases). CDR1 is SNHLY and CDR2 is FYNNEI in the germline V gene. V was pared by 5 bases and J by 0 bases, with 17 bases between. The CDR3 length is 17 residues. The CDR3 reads CASSPPVGGASGNTIYF. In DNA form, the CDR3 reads TGTGCCAGCAGTCCCCCGGTTGGGGGGGCCTCTGGAAACACCATATATTTT. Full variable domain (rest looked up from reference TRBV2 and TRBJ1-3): EPEVTQTPSHQVTQMGQEVILRCVPISNHLYFYWYRQILGQKVEFLVSFYNNEISEKSEIFDDQFSVERPDGSNFTLKIRSTKLEDSAMYFCASSPPVGGASGNTIYFGEGSWLTVV.

The CDR3 DNA reads as TGCGCCAGCAACGATGCAGGGCCTCTCTATGGCTACACCTTC. Its translation: CASNDAGPLYGYTF. This chain joins TRBV5-1 and TRBJ1-2, with D perhaps TRBD1 (5 bases). Between the trimmed V and J ends, which lost 6 bases and 4 bases, there was a span of 16 bases. This CDR3 is 14 amino acids long. Germline CDR1 reads SGHRS; CDR2 reads YFSETQ. The full variable domain, its missing parts supplied by reference TRBV5-1 and TRBJ1-2, is KAGVTQTPRYLIKTRGQQVTLSCSPISGHRSVSWYQQTPGQGLQFLFEYFSETQRNKGNFPGRFSGRQFSNSRSEMNVSTLELGDSALYLCASNDAGPLYGYTFGSGTRLTVV.

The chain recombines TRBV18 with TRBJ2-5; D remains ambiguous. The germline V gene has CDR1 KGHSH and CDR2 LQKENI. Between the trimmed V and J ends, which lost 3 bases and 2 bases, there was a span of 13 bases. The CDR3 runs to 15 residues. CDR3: CASSPGRNTQETQYF. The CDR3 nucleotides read TGTGCCAGCTCACCGGGCAGAAACACGCAAGAGACCCAGTACTTC.

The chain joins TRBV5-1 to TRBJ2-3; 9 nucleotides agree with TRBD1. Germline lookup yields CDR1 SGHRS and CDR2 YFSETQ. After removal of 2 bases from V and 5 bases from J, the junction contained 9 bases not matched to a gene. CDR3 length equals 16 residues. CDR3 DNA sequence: TGCGCCAGCAGCTTATACAGGGGGCGCCAGGAAGATACGCAGTATTTT. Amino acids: CASSLYRGRQEDTQYF.

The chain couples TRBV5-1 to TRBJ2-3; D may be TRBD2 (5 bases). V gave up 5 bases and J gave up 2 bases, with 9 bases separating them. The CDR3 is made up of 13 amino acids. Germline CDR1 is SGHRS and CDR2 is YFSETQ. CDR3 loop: CASRVSVTDTQYF. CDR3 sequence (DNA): TGCGCCAGCAGAGTTAGCGTCACAGATACGCAGTATTTT. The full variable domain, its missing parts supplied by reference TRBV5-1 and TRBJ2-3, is KAGVTQTPRYLIKTRGQQVTLSCSPISGHRSVSWYQQTPGQGLQFLFEYFSETQRNKGNFPGRFSGRQFSNSRSEMNVSTLELGDSALYLCASRVSVTDTQYFGPGTRLTVL.

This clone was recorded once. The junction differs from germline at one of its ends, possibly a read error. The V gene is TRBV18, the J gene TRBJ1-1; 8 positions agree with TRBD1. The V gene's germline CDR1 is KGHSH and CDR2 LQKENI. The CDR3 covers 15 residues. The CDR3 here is CANSSQGAHDTEAFF. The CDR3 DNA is TGTGCCAACTCATCCCAGGGGGCGCATGATACTGAAGCTTTCTTT.

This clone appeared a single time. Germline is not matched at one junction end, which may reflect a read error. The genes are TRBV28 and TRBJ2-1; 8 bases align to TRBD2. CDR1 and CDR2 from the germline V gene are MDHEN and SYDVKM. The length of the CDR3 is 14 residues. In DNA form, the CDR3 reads TGTACCAGTCTTTTAGCGGGAACCTACAATGAGCAGTTCTTC. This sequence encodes CTSLLAGTYNEQFF.

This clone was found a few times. CDR3 loop: CASSLAPSGYNEQFF. CDR3 DNA sequence: TGTGCCAGCAGCTTAGCGCCTAGCGGATACAATGAGCAGTTCTTC. This chain connects TRBV7-3 to TRBJ2-1; 7 positions match TRBD2. V trimming: 2 bases; J trimming: 4 bases; junction bases outside the gene matches: 5. Germline values: CDR1 SGHTA, CDR2 FQGTGA. The CDR3 length is 15 residues.

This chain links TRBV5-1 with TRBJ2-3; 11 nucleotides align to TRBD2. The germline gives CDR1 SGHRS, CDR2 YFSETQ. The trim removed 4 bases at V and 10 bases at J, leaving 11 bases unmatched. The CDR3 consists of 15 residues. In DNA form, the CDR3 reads TGCGCCAGCAGCCCGGACCCCGGACTAGCGGGCGCGCAGTATTTT. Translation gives CASSPDPGLAGAQYF. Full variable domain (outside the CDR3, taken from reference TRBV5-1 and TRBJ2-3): KAGVTQTPRYLIKTRGQQVTLSCSPISGHRSVSWYQQTPGQGLQFLFEYFSETQRNKGNFPGRFSGRQFSNSRSEMNVSTLELGDSALYLCASSPDPGLAGAQYFGPGTRLTVL.

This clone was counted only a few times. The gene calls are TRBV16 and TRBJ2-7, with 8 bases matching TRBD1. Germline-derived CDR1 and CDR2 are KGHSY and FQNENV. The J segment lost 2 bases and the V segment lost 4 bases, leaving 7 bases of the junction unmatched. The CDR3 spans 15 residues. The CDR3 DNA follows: TGTGCCAGCAGCCGAAGGACAGGGCTAACCTACGAGCAGTACTTC. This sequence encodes CASSRRTGLTYEQYF.

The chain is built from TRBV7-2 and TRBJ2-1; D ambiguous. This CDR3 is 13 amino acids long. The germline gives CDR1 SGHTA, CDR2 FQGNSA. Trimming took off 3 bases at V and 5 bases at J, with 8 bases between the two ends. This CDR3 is CASSFTRNNEQFF. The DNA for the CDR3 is TGTGCCAGCAGCTTTACCAGAAACAATGAGCAGTTCTTC. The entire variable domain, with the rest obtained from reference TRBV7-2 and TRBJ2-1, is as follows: GAGVSQSPSNKVTEKGKDVELRCDPISGHTALYWYRQSLGQGLEFLIYFQGNSAPDKSGLPSDRFSAERTGGSVSTLTIQRTQQEDSAVYLCASSFTRNNEQFFGPGTRLTVL.